Listed here is a single TCR beta chain. This sample was included in a study of blood T cell repertoires in COVID-19. Study background: Acute and convalescent COVID-19 specimens originated in the United States, Italy and Spain.

The V gene lost 4 bases and the J gene lost 9 bases, with 15 bases spanning the gap. CDR3 length: 13 residues. Germline loops: CDR1 LGHDT, CDR2 YNNKEL (reference sequence). Data came from immunoSEQ multiplex PCR; TCRdb stores just in-frame clones and leaves some out. Here the sample spans 35,000 to 45,000 clones, 70% to 90% being singletons. The receptor was isolated from a man between 70 and 80 years old with active COVID-19. The rearrangement uses TRBV3-1 (or the pseudogene TRBV3-2) and TRBJ2-5; tentatively, D is TRBD1 (6 bases). Sequenced sample: peripheral blood. The CDR3 coding sequence is TGTGCCAGCAGCCCAGGGGAAGTTCAGGCCCAGTACTTC. It codes for CASSPGEVQAQYF.